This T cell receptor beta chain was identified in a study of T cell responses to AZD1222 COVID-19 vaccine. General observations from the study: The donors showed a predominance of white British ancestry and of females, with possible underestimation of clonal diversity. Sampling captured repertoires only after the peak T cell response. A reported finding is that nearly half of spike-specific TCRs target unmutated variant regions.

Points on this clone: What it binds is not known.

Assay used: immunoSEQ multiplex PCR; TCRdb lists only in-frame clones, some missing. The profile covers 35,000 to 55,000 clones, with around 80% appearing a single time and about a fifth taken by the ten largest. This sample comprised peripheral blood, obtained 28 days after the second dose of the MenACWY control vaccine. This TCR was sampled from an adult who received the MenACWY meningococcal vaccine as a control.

DNA for the CDR3: TGTGCCAGCAGTGAAGGGCAGATTTATGGCTACACCTTC. Its translation: CASSEGQIYGYTF. The genes are TRBV6-1 and TRBJ1-2; D is ambiguous. Trimming left V 1 base short and J 5 bases short, with 8 bases between. There are 13 residues in the CDR3. Germline lookup yields CDR1 MNHNS and CDR2 SASEGT.